This TCR beta chain was documented in a study of blood T cell repertoires in COVID-19. Whole-study context: Samples came from the United States, Italy and Spain, spanning acute and convalescent COVID-19. Sources were T cells, B-cell-depleted T cells, or PBMCs; the material itself was cDNA or gDNA.

Under the authors' procedure: Estimates of nucleated cell counts were drawn from the amplification of reference gene primers. Libraries were prepared by immunoSEQ multiplex PCR; TCRdb keeps only in-frame clonotypes and omits some of them. For V, J and clone size, that table is used; D and trimming come from the DNA. The sample holds some 70,000 clones, roughly 87% seen once. The CDR3 contains 17 residues. The V end was cut by 3 bases, the J end by 0 bases, with 15 bases between. CDR1 and CDR2 (germline): LNHDA, SQIVND (reference sequence). The rearrangement joins TRBV19 to TRBJ1-5; D unresolved. The sequencing sample was made of peripheral blood. This TCR was sampled from a man older than 75 with acute or convalescent COVID-19. The CDR3 DNA reads TGTGCCAGTAGTATTCCCCAGCGGATCTATAGCAATCAGCCCCAGCATTTT. Encoded protein: CASSIPQRIYSNQPQHF.